The clone carrying this T cell receptor (beta chain) was found once. Its antigen is not known. This sample was taken from a study of Graves' ophthalmopathy and Graves' hyperthyroidism. Trimming left V 0 bases short and J 6 bases short, with 6 bases between. The germline gives CDR1 WNHNN, CDR2 SYGVQD (reference sequence). This CDR3 is 13 amino acids long. Scientists amplified the TCR beta CDR3 regions from RNA transcripts. First-round RT-PCR used HTBI primers; second-round multiplex PCR followed. TCRdb ran MiXCR on the multiplex PCR reads and lists one entry per CDR3 protein. The sample has roughly 610,000 distinct CDR3 sequences, about 20% seen once. The study, taken as a whole, reports: Blood also harbored most expanded thyroid clonotypes above 0.001 frequency.

This clonotype was sampled from a woman aged 18-29 years with stable Graves' hyperthyroidism. Some clones in this sample may be carry-over from other donors' samples. Specimen: peripheral blood. This chain connects TRBV10-1 to TRBJ1-5, with a possible D match to TRBD1 (5 bases). CDR3 coding DNA: TGCGCCAGCAGTGAGTCGAGGGGTCAGCCCCAGCATTTT. It codes for CASSESRGQPQHF.